This TCR beta chain was sequenced during a study of OX40 agonist ivuxolimab in advanced cancers. The CDR3 contains 16 residues. Germline CDR1 and CDR2: SGDLS and YYNGEE. The ends were cut back, 1 base at V and 2 bases at J, with 16 bases in the middle. Generated by immunoSEQ multiplex PCR, the TCRdb table keeps only in-frame clones and is missing some. The sample records roughly 17,000 clones, 78% being singletons. The V call is TRBV9, the J call TRBJ2-7; maybe TRBD1 (6 bases). Here the sequenced sample was CD4+ or CD8+ T cells sorted from blood, taken in a trial of the OX40 agonist ivuxolimab. This clonotype was sampled from an adult with an advanced solid tumor such as melanoma, head and neck, liver or kidney cancer. The CDR3 DNA sequence: TGTGCCAGCAGCGTATTTGAGTGGGGGCCCACCTACGAGCAGTACTTC. This translates into CASSVFEWGPTYEQYF.